This T cell receptor beta chain was recovered during a study of blood T cell repertoires in COVID-19. Study overall: T cells, B-cell-depleted T cells, or PBMCs supplied cDNA or gDNA.

Authors' analysis steps: Counts of nucleated cells, estimated from reference gene primer amplification, were obtained. Profiled with immunoSEQ multiplex PCR; TCRdb holds only in-frame clones, not every one. That table supplies the V and J calls and clone size; D and trimming were determined from the DNA. This table holds a few hundred thousand clones, approximately 85% found once. Germline V gene lookup returns CDR1 MNHEY and CDR2 SMNVEV (reference sequence). The CDR3 totals 13 residues. V was trimmed by 7 bases and J by 4 bases, leaving 12 bases between them. Sequenced material: peripheral blood. The V gene is TRBV27, the J gene TRBJ2-3, with D perhaps matching TRBD1 (6 bases). The clonotype comes from a human donor in a cohort sampled during active COVID-19. The CDR3 spells CASKGHRADTQYF. CDR3 DNA: TGTGCCAGCAAGGGCCACAGGGCAGATACGCAGTATTTT.